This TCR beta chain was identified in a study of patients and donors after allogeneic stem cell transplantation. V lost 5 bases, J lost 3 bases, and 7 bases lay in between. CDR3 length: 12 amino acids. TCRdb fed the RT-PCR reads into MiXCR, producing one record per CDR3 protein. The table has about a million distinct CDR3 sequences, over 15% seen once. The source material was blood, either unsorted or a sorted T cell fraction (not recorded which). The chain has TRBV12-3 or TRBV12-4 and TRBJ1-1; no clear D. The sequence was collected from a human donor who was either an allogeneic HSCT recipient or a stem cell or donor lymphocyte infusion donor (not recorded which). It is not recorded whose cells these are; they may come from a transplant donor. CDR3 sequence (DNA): TGTGCCAGCAGTGCGATTGACACTGAAGCTTTCTTT. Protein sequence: CASSAIDTEAFF.